Listed below are T cell receptor beta chains from one sample, sequenced in a study of cytomegalovirus exposure and HLA in healthy donors. Sequenced by immunoSEQ multiplex PCR; TCRdb stores in-frame clones only, minus some. The sample includes about 140,000 clones, 61% of them seen just once. Sequencing was carried out using PBMCs. The receptors come from a male donor in good health and CMV-seronegative. The CDR3 runs from the conserved cysteine through the conserved F or W. Each record gives: J gene, D gene, V gene, clone size, CDR3 protein, CDR3 DNA. The D gene is left open where the match is weak. Rows give clone size only sometimes, using once, few, many, or a class for an expanded clone.

TRBJ2-3,TRBD1,TRBV5-6,many,CASRPGQGADTQYF,TGTGCCAGCAGACCGGGACAGGGTGCAGATACGCAGTATTTT
TRBJ2-7,NA,TRBV30,NA,CAWSTGLLGYEQYF,TGTGCCTGGAGCACAGGGCTATTAGGCTACGAGCAGTACTTC
TRBJ1-3,NA,TRBV15,NA,CATTQGGAYTGNTIYF,TGTGCCACCACTCAAGGGGGGGCCTACACTGGAAACACCATATATTTT
TRBJ1-4,TRBD1,TRBV5-5,few,CASSLQTGGDEKLFF,TGTGCCAGCAGCCTCCAGACAGGGGGCGATGAAAAACTGTTTTTT
TRBJ1-1,NA,TRBV5-1,NA,CASSLAEGAATEAFF,TGCGCCAGCAGCTTGGCGGAGGGCGCGGCCACTGAAGCTTTCTTT
TRBJ2-3,TRBD2,TRBV2,NA,CAGLAGETDTQYF,TGTGCCGGACTAGCGGGGGAGACAGATACGCAGTATTTT
TRBJ1-5,TRBD1,TRBV19,NA,CASSILGQGDLMGNQPQHF,TGTGCCAGTAGTATCCTAGGACAGGGGGATCTGATGGGCAATCAGCCCCAGCATTTT
TRBJ1-4,NA,TRBV5-1,NA,CASSLAGIQTNEKLFF,TGCGCCAGCAGCTTGGCAGGGATTCAAACTAATGAAAAACTGTTTTTT
TRBJ2-7,NA,TRBV6-5,few,CASSSITSGREQYF,TGTGCCAGCAGTTCTATAACCTCAGGGAGGGAGCAGTACTTC
TRBJ2-5,NA,TRBV19,NA,CASSNSLARKTQYF,TGTGCCAGTAGTAATTCACTAGCTCGGAAGACCCAGTACTTC
TRBJ2-2,NA,TRBV5-4,NA,CASSLGQFANTGELFF,TGTGCCAGCAGCTTGGGACAGTTCGCGAACACCGGGGAGCTGTTTTTT
TRBJ1-3,NA,TRBV7-6,few,CASSFAVPSSGNTIYF,TGTGCCAGCAGCTTCGCGGTACCGAGCTCTGGAAACACCATATATTTT
TRBJ1-2,TRBD1,TRBV10-3,NA,CAISESAGGLGYTF,TGTGCCATCAGTGAGTCCGCAGGGGGCCTTGGCTACACCTTC
TRBJ1-5,NA,TRBV4-1,NA,CASSQDRGGQPQHF,TGCGCCAGCAGCCAAGATAGGGGGGGACAGCCCCAGCATTTT
TRBJ1-2,NA,TRBV5-6,NA,CASSPTSGAHFLGYTF,TGTGCCAGCAGCCCTACCAGCGGAGCCCACTTCCTGGGCTACACCTTC
TRBJ1-2,TRBD1,TRBV28,NA,CASSLPDRAYGYTF,TGTGCCAGCAGTTTACCGGACAGGGCCTATGGCTACACCTTC
TRBJ2-2,NA,TRBV7-9,NA,CSSSPRGELFF,TGTTCCAGCAGCCCCCGGGGGGAGCTGTTTTTT
TRBJ1-5,TRBD1,TRBV19,NA,CASSDRGVNQPQHF,TGTGCCAGTAGTGACAGGGGAGTCAATCAGCCCCAGCATTTT
TRBJ1-6,NA,TRBV4-1,NA,CASSQGQVNSPLHF,TGCGCCAGCAGCCAGGGACAAGTTAATTCACCCCTCCACTTT
TRBJ1-6,NA,TRBV7-9,NA,CSSSLGVSEGSPLHF,TGTTCCAGCAGCTTAGGAGTCTCGGAGGGTTCACCCCTCCACTTT
TRBJ2-7,NA,TRBV7-9,NA,CASRDQGSSYEQYF,TGTGCCAGCAGGGATCAAGGGAGCTCCTACGAGCAGTACTTC
TRBJ1-6,TRBD1,TRBV6-5,NA,CASSLDRGGSPLHF,TGTGCCAGCAGTCTCGACAGGGGAGGTTCACCCCTCCACTTT
TRBJ2-7,NA,TRBV25-1,NA,CASNDPESYEQYF,TGTGCCAGCAATGACCCAGAATCTTACGAGCAGTACTTC
TRBJ2-7,TRBD1,TRBV28,NA,CASWDRGYEQYF,TGTGCCAGCTGGGACAGGGGTTACGAGCAGTACTTC
TRBJ2-7,TRBD2,TRBV7-2,NA,CASSLFLAGAYEQYF,TGTGCCAGCAGCTTATTTCTAGCGGGTGCCTACGAGCAGTACTTC
TRBJ1-6,NA,TRBV10-1,few,CASSPGWNSPLHF,TGCGCCAGCAGTCCAGGATGGAATTCACCCCTCCACTTT